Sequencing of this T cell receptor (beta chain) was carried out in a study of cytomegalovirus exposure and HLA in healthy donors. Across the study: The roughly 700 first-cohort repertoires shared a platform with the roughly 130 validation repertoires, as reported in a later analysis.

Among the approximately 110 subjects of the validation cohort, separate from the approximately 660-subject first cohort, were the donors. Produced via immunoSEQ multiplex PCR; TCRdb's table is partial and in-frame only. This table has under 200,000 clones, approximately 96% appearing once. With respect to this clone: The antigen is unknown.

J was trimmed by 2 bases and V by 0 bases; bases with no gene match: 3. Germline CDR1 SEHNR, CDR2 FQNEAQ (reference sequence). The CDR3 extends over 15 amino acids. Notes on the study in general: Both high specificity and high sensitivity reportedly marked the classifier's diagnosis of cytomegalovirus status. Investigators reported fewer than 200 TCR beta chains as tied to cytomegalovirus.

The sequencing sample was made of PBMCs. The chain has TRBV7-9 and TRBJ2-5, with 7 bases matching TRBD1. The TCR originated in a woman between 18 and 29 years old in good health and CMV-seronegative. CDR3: CASSLAGQIQETQYF. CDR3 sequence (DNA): TGTGCCAGCAGCTTAGCGGGACAGATACAAGAGACCCAGTACTTC.